The source of this T cell receptor (beta chain) is a study of blood T cell repertoires in COVID-19. Study information: Acute and convalescent COVID-19 samples came from the United States, Italy and Spain. Sample material is recorded as cDNA or gDNA derived from T cells, B-cell-depleted T cells, or PBMCs.

Trimming removed 5 bases from V and 4 bases from J; junction bases left unmatched: 10. Per the germline V gene, CDR1 is SGHDT and CDR2 is YYEEEE. The CDR3 extends over 15 amino acids. Some clones are missing from TCRdb's copy, which holds only in-frame ones; the method was immunoSEQ multiplex PCR. The data show 99,000 or so clones, approximately 85% seen once. This receptor was taken from a man aged 60 to 75 with acute or convalescent COVID-19. The V and J genes are TRBV5-6 and TRBJ1-2; 8 bases line up with TRBD1. Sequenced: peripheral blood. The CDR3 DNA sequence: TGTGCCAGCAGTGCCGGTGAAACAGGGGGCTATGGCTACACCTTC. Amino acid sequence: CASSAGETGGYGYTF.